A single sample is the source of the 30 T cell receptor beta chains below, sequenced in a study of CD8+ T cells in alopecia areata (dated by TCRdb to the late 2010s). Library creation used the immunoSEQ multiplex PCR assay. For TCR sequencing, RNA was extracted from every sample and reverse transcribed into cDNA to serve as template. In TCRdb, the immuneACCESS table is reduced to in-frame sequences with V and J assigned. These tables do not hold every clone; where another copy was compared, an unresolved V gene accounts for under half, and the others remain unexplained. Listed for this sample are around 110,000 clones, none observed only a single time. The leading ten clones occupy less than 20% of the sample. Sequenced input: lesional skin. The origin of the receptors is a C3H/HeJ mouse with alopecia areata. The MHC haplotype found in this strain is H2-k.

This clone was counted a few times. Gene names and germline match the mouse. Read coverage stops 4 residues before the CDR3 terminus; the germline J gene supplies the remainder. Other nucleotide sequences in the sample specify the same CDR3. This chain joins TRBV1 and TRBJ2-7; 12 positions match TRBD2. V lost 0 bases, J lost 0 bases, and 9 bases stayed unmatched. The CDR3 spans 19 residues. Germline lookup yields CDR1 NSQYPW and CDR2 LRSPGD (reference sequence). The CDR3 region is CTCSADPGLGGLSSYEQYF. The covered CDR3 bases are TGCACCTGCAGTGCAGATCCGGGACTGGGGGGCCTCAGCTCCTAT.

Of note for this clone: The germline and genes are mouse ones. With the read ending 4 residues before the CDR3 end, the germline J gene is used to fill in that end. This chain joins TRBV1 and TRBJ2-1, with 10 bases matching TRBD2. The V segment lost 0 bases and the J segment 4 bases; nucleotides outside the gene matches: 3. This CDR3 contains 16 residues. The germline V gene has CDR1 NSQYPW and CDR2 LRSPGD (reference sequence). The CDR3 loop reads CTCSADLDWGYAEQFF. The covered CDR3 bases are TGCACCTGCAGTGCAGACCTGGACTGGGGGTATGCT.

At least ten counts were recorded for this clone. Mouse germline and gene names are used. The missing CDR3 end, 4 residues past where the read stops, is filled in from the germline J gene. V is TRBV13-3 and J is TRBJ2-1; D remains unclear. This CDR3 is built from 11 residues. Germline V gene sequence: CDR1 NNHDY, CDR2 SYVADS. CDR3 amino acids: CASSDQTEQFF. CDR3 bases read: TGTGCCAGCAGTGACCAAACT.

This clone was counted at least ten times. The gene names here belong to mouse. Sequencing ends 4 residues short of the CDR3 end; the germline J gene provides the rest. The rearrangement links TRBV13-3 to TRBJ2-1, with TRBD2 matching 11 bases. CDR1 is NNHDY and CDR2 is SYVADS in the germline V gene. V shed 5 bases, J shed 5 bases, and the junction held 3 bases outside the gene matches. The CDR3 loop spans 14 amino acids. This chain's CDR3 is CASRDWGGNAEQFF. CDR3 DNA, as far as it was read: TGTGCCAGCAGAGACTGGGGGGGAAATGCT.

This clone was observed a handful of times. The gene names here belong to mouse. The sequence runs out 4 residues before the end of the CDR3; the remainder is reconstructed from the germline J gene. The rearrangement uses TRBV14 and TRBJ1-4, with D maybe TRBD1 (6 bases). Trimming removed 5 bases at V and 3 bases at J, with 11 bases between. The CDR3 is 14 residues long. CDR1 SGHDT and CDR2 FRDEAV come from the germline V gene. This chain's CDR3 is CASRPTGPNERLFF. The sequenced part of the CDR3 DNA is TGTGCCAGCAGGCCGACAGGTCCCAACGAA.

Details on this clone: Gene names and germline refer to mouse. The read ends 4 residues early relative to the CDR3; the germline J gene fills the gap. The chain carries TRBV14 and TRBJ2-2, with a tentative D call TRBD1 (6 bases). Trimming took 4 bases from V and 3 from J, leaving 10 bases between them. The CDR3 spans 14 residues. The V gene's germline CDR1 is SGHDT and CDR2 FRDEAV. This CDR3 is CASSAGEDTGQLYF. CDR3 bases read: TGTGCCAGCAGTGCAGGGGAGGACACCGGG.

This clone showed up just a few times. The gene names here belong to mouse. Read data end 4 residues before the CDR3 end; the end is taken from the germline J gene. V is TRBV13-2 and J is TRBJ2-1, with 10 bases that match TRBD1. Germline CDR1 NNHNN, CDR2 SYGAGS (reference sequence). The J segment lost 6 bases and the V segment lost 3 bases, leaving 6 bases of the junction unmatched. This CDR3 region has 15 residues. The sequenced part of the CDR3 DNA is TGTGCCAGCGGTGCGGGCGGGACAGGGGTTGCT. Protein: CASGAGGTGVA. Given in full, the CDR3 is CASGAGGTGVAEQFF.

Remarks on this clone: The germline and genes are mouse ones. Read sequence stops 4 residues before the CDR3 end, and the germline J gene provides the missing end. The chain uses TRBV1 and TRBJ1-4; tentatively, D is TRBD1 (5 bases). V was shortened by 6 bases and J by 0 bases, with 11 bases between the two germline ends. Germline V gene lookup returns CDR1 NSQYPW and CDR2 LRSPGD (reference sequence). The CDR3 covers 15 residues. The CDR3 sequence is CTCSPTGLSNERLFF. The sequenced part of the CDR3 DNA is TGCACCTGCAGCCCTACAGGACTTTCCAACGAA.

In regard to this clone: Gene names and germline refer to mouse. The read comes to an end 4 residues before the CDR3 does, leaving the germline J gene to fill in the end. The chain recombines TRBV19 with TRBJ2-4, with D perhaps matching TRBD1 (5 bases). The CDR3 consists of 13 residues. The germline gives CDR1 FNHDT, CDR2 SITEND (reference sequence). The CDR3 DNA, read in part, is TGTGCCAGCAGTATGAGGGGAGGGAAC. Translating gives CASSMRGGN. The full CDR3 sequence reads CASSMRGGNTLYF.

As concerns this clone: Mouse germline and gene names are used. The read comes to an end 4 residues before the CDR3 does, leaving the germline J gene to fill in the end. The V gene is TRBV13-3, the J gene TRBJ2-5, with D possibly matching TRBD1 (6 bases). The ends were cut back, 2 bases at V and 2 bases at J, with 12 bases in the middle. CDR3 length: 15 residues. CDR1 is NNHDY, CDR2 SYVADS, per germline. This chain's CDR3 is CASSDRGDGQDTQYF. The covered CDR3 bases are TGTGCCAGCAGTGACAGGGGAGACGGCCAAGAC.

At least ten counts were recorded for this clone. The gene names given are mouse names. The read falls 4 residues short of the CDR3 end, and the missing part is taken from the germline J gene. This chain connects TRBV13-3 to TRBJ1-1; unclear D gene. Trimming took 1 base from V and 0 from J, leaving 7 bases between them. CDR3 length: 14 amino acids. The germline CDR1 and CDR2 sequences are NNHDY and SYVADS. The covered CDR3 bases are TGTGCCAGCAGTGATCCACAGACAAACACA. It is translated as CASSDPQTNT. The CDR3 as a whole reads CASSDPQTNTEVFF.

With respect to this clone: The gene names given are mouse names. The sequence runs out 4 residues before the end of the CDR3; the remainder is reconstructed from the germline J gene. V usage is TRBV17 and J usage is TRBJ1-4; TRBD1 is a possible D gene (6 bases). Per the germline V gene, CDR1 is MNHDT and CDR2 is YYDKIL. This CDR3 is 17 amino acids long. V gave up 0 bases and J gave up 1 base, with 12 bases separating them. The CDR3 DNA, read in part, is TGTGCTAGCAGTAGAGATCCGGGACATAATTCCAACGAA. Translation: CASSRDPGHNSNE. The whole CDR3 protein reads CASSRDPGHNSNERLFF.

On this clone itself: Here the gene names and germline are mouse. The read finishes 4 residues shy of the CDR3 end, and the germline J gene is used to complete it. The V and J genes are TRBV17 and TRBJ2-5; 9 nucleotides line up with TRBD2. Germline V gives CDR1 MNHDT, CDR2 YYDKIL. The CDR3 is 14 residues long. CDR3: CASSVRDWEDTQYF. CDR3 bases read: TGTGCTAGCAGTGTCCGGGACTGGGAAGAC.

This clone was detected a few times. Mouse gene names apply. Coverage ceases 4 residues before the CDR3 finishes, and the germline J gene fills in the end. The chain employs TRBV19 and TRBJ1-1; D unresolved. This CDR3 has 13 amino acids. The germline V gene encodes CDR1 FNHDT and CDR2 SITEND (reference sequence). Incomplete CDR3 DNA: TGTGCCAGCAGCCCCGTGCACATTACA. Encoded protein: CASSPVHIT. The complete CDR3 reads CASSPVHITEVFF.

A word on this clone: Gene names and germline match the mouse. The read terminates 4 residues before the CDR3 end, so the remaining end is supplied by the germline J gene. The rearrangement joins TRBV13-1 to TRBJ1-2; weak D call: TRBD1 (5 bases). The CDR3 consists of 15 residues. CDR1 is NSHNY, CDR2 SYGAGN, per germline. With 0 bases removed from V and 0 bases from J, the gap between germline ends came to 9 bases. The CDR3 region is CASSDEDTANSDYTF. The sequenced CDR3 bases are TGTGCCAGCAGTGATGAGGACACTGCAAACTCC.

This clone was observed a handful of times. Genes and germline come from the mouse. CDR3 DNA, as far as it was read: TGTGCCAGCAGTATAGCGGGACAGGGGTACACA. It translates to CASSIAGQGYT. From start to end, the CDR3 is CASSIAGQGYTEVFF. The chain combines TRBV19 with TRBJ1-1; TRBD1 aligns across 10 bases. Read coverage stops 4 residues before the CDR3 terminus; the germline J gene supplies the remainder. After removal of 0 bases from V and 3 bases from J, the junction contained 2 bases not matched to a gene. Germline V gene lookup returns CDR1 FNHDT and CDR2 SITEND (reference sequence). The CDR3 runs 15 residues.

In this sample, this clone turned up a few times. Gene names and germline match the mouse. Incomplete CDR3 DNA: TGTGCCAGCAGACCTAACTGGGGGGAAGAC. This sequence encodes CASRPNWGED. The full CDR3 sequence reads CASRPNWGEDTQYF. The chain joins TRBV19 to TRBJ2-5; 9 nucleotides agree with TRBD2. The read ends 4 residues early relative to the CDR3; the germline J gene fills the gap. This CDR3 comprises 14 residues. Germline V gene lookup returns CDR1 FNHDT and CDR2 SITEND (reference sequence).

About this clone itself: Gene names are the mouse ones. CDR3 DNA (partial): TGCACCTGCAGTGCCCTCGACAATCCAAACACA. It yields the protein CTCSALDNPNT. The entire CDR3 sequence reads CTCSALDNPNTEVFF. V gene TRBV1 combines with J gene TRBJ1-1; D ambiguous. The observed sequence ends 4 residues before the CDR3 terminus, with the missing tail filled in from the germline J gene. The CDR3 spans 15 residues. Deletions cut 3 bases from V and 0 bases from J, with 11 bases between. Germline V gene lookup returns CDR1 NSQYPW and CDR2 LRSPGD (reference sequence).

About this clone: Any gene name here is a mouse gene name. The read is 4 residues too short to cover the CDR3 end, so that end is filled in from the germline J gene. This sequence joins TRBV13-3 and TRBJ2-1, with 12 bases identical to TRBD1. In germline, CDR1 is NNHDY, CDR2 SYVADS. The length of the CDR3 is 20 residues. V lost 5 bases, J lost 3 bases, and 18 bases stayed unmatched. CDR3 DNA, as far as it was read: TGTGCCAGCAGCGCCGGGACAGGGGGCGGGGGGGCACCCTCCTATGCT. It codes for CASSAGTGGGGAPSYA. Given in full, the CDR3 is CASSAGTGGGGAPSYAEQFF.

Comment on this clone: Gene names are mouse gene names. The read ends 4 residues before the CDR3 terminus; that terminus is restored from the germline J gene. The J gene is TRBJ2-4, the V gene TRBV13-3; TRBD2 aligns across 7 bases. The CDR3 extends over 15 amino acids. Germline assignment: CDR1 NNHDY and CDR2 SYVADS. This CDR3 reads CASSDAHWGKNTLYF. The CDR3 bases that were read are TGTGCCAGCAGTGATGCACACTGGGGAAAAAAC.

This clone was detected a few times. Genes here carry mouse names. Read sequence stops 4 residues before the CDR3 end, and the germline J gene provides the missing end. The rearrangement joins TRBV1 to TRBJ2-5, with TRBD1 identical over 9 bases. Germline V lookup: CDR1 NSQYPW, CDR2 LRSPGD (reference sequence). With 1 base clipped from V and 2 bases from J, the junction kept 4 bases outside the gene matches. The length of the CDR3 is 16 residues. Here the CDR3 reads CTCSAGTGDAQDTQYF. Incomplete CDR3 DNA: TGCACCTGCAGTGCAGGGACAGGGGATGCCCAAGAC.

This clone has a handful of counts. Gene names follow the mouse nomenclature. The CDR3: CASSPDWGNNYAEQFF. CDR3 DNA, as far as it was read: TGTGCCAGCAGCCCCGACTGGGGGAATAACTATGCT. The chain is built from TRBV13-3 and TRBJ2-1; 9 nucleotides line up with TRBD2. Sequencing ends 4 residues short of the CDR3 end; the germline J gene provides the rest. The length of the CDR3 is 16 residues. After removal of 5 bases from V and 0 bases from J, the junction contained 6 bases not matched to a gene. CDR1 NNHDY and CDR2 SYVADS come from the germline V gene.

Regarding this clone: Gene names denote mouse genes. The CDR3 end falls 4 residues outside the read, so it is completed with the germline J gene. The rearrangement uses TRBV14 and TRBJ2-1; 8 nucleotides agree with TRBD1. CDR1 is SGHDT and CDR2 is FRDEAV in the germline V gene. The CDR3 sequence is 15 residues long. V was clipped by 5 bases and J by 0 bases; unmatched bases: 4. The CDR3 loop is CASSQGAGNYAEQFF. The sequenced part of the CDR3 DNA is TGTGCCAGCAGCCAGGGGGCGGGTAACTATGCT.

In regard to this clone: TCRdb's protein and the translated DNA diverge at residue 12; the protein reported here is the translation of the DNA. Any gene name here is a mouse gene name. The CDR3 extends 3 residues past the end of the read, so its final part is completed from the germline J gene. The chain links TRBV1 to TRBJ1-3, with a possible D match to TRBD1 (6 bases). The V end was cut by 1 base, the J end by 2 bases, with 9 bases between. Germline V gives CDR1 NSQYPW, CDR2 LRSPGD (reference sequence). CDR3 length: 15 residues. CDR3 amino acids: CTCSAVRTAGNTLYF. The DNA read from the CDR3 is TGCACCTGCAGTGCAGTCAGGACAGCTGGAAATACG.

As to this clone: Mouse germline and gene names are used. Read data end 4 residues before the CDR3 end; the end is taken from the germline J gene. The sample has other DNA sequences that encode this CDR3 too. V is TRBV13-3 and J is TRBJ2-5; D is perhaps TRBD1 (6 bases). The germline gives CDR1 NNHDY, CDR2 SYVADS. This CDR3 is built from 14 residues. Deletions cut 3 bases from V and 2 bases from J, with 10 bases between. The CDR3: CASSGGGPQDTQYF. Incomplete CDR3 DNA: TGTGCCAGCAGTGGAGGGGGTCCCCAAGAC.

In its sample, this clone was seen a few times. Any gene name here is a mouse gene name. The read halts 4 residues ahead of the CDR3 end, with the missing end drawn from the germline J gene. The V and J genes are TRBV1 and TRBJ2-3, with a weak D call TRBD2 (6 bases). Per germline, CDR1 NSQYPW and CDR2 LRSPGD (reference sequence). The CDR3 sequence is 15 residues long. The V gene lost 4 bases and the J gene lost 2 bases, with 13 bases spanning the gap. The CDR3: CTCSGGLPVAETLYF. Incomplete CDR3 DNA: TGCACCTGCAGTGGAGGACTGCCTGTTGCAGAA.

Notes on this clone: Genes and germline are mouse. The CDR3 end lies 4 residues beyond the end of the read and is filled in from the germline J gene. V is TRBV19 and J is TRBJ1-2; 7 nucleotides line up with TRBD1. CDR1 and CDR2 (germline): FNHDT, SITEND (reference sequence). The CDR3 extends over 14 amino acids. The V segment lost 5 bases and the J segment 2 bases; nucleotides outside the gene matches: 6. The CDR3: CASSPGDSNSDYTF. The sequenced part of the CDR3 DNA is TGTGCCAGCAGCCCGGGGGACAGTAACTCC.

This clone has more than one count but fewer than ten. Genes here carry mouse names. The read terminates 4 residues ahead of where the CDR3 ends, so the germline J gene completes it. The gene calls are TRBV13-3 and TRBJ2-3; the match to TRBD2 covers 10 bases. Trimming at V came to 1 base and at J to 0 bases, leaving 5 bases not matched to a gene. The CDR3 extends over 17 amino acids. Germline CDR1 reads NNHDY; CDR2 reads SYVADS. CDR3 loop: CASSDFWGGPSAETLYF. The DNA read from the CDR3 is TGTGCCAGCAGTGATTTCTGGGGGGGCCCTAGTGCAGAA.

A note on this clone: Mouse names are used for the genes. The read comes to an end 4 residues before the CDR3 does, leaving the germline J gene to fill in the end. V and J are TRBV13-3 and TRBJ1-1; tentative D call: TRBD1 (6 bases). Germline loops: CDR1 NNHDY, CDR2 SYVADS. The CDR3 is made up of 13 amino acids. CDR3 region: CASSDRDISEVFF. CDR3 DNA (partial): TGTGCCAGCAGTGATCGGGACATTTCA.

This clone was seen at least ten times. These gene names are mouse names. The sequenced CDR3 bases are TGTGCCAGCACCCGGACAGGGGATGACTCC. Encoded protein: CASTRTGDDS. The full CDR3 is CASTRTGDDSDYTF. The rearrangement uses TRBV13-3 and TRBJ1-2; 9 nucleotides line up with TRBD1. Read sequence stops 4 residues before the CDR3 end, and the germline J gene provides the missing end. The CDR3 is 14 amino acids. V dropped 6 bases and J dropped 3; count of bases not matched to a gene: 6. Germline CDR1 reads NNHDY; CDR2 reads SYVADS.